The sample holds many counts of the clone carrying this TCR beta chain. The antigen is unknown. This record belongs to a study of CD8 T cells in ankylosing spondylitis. Study-wide results and caveats: Disease-linked clones displayed a CD8+ phenotype and appeared relatively rarely in peripheral blood. Some of these motif variants have turned up before, in reports on reactive arthritis synovial fluid and blood. Blood from ankylosing spondylitis patients appeared to carry a characteristic roughly eight-variant TCR beta motif. The authors reported significant enrichment of disease-linked clones in matched ankylosing spondylitis synovial fluid.

Quantitative 5'-RACE was performed with molecular barcodes, and it yielded the TCR beta libraries. TCRdb reanalysed the 5' RACE reads using MiXCR and keeps one entry per CDR3 protein. The table has around 490,000 distinct CDR3 sequences, approximately 5.3% seen once. Trimming cost V 4 bases and J 0 bases, with 13 bases left between them. This CDR3 has 15 amino acids. CDR1 is SGHAT and CDR2 is FQNNGV in the germline V gene. Material: blood, either unsorted or a sorted T cell fraction (not recorded which). The chain recombines TRBV11-2 with TRBJ2-7, with D perhaps matching TRBD1 (6 bases). This clonotype originated in a male donor with ankylosing spondylitis. The CDR3 spells CASSYYRTASYEQYF. For the CDR3, the DNA is TGTGCCAGCAGCTACTACAGGACAGCCTCCTACGAGCAGTACTTC.